The subject of this entry is one T cell receptor (beta chain). The antigen remains unidentified. The data originate from a study of OX40 agonist ivuxolimab in advanced cancers. The overall study: An agonistic human IgG2 monoclonal antibody against OX40 (CD134) was given. Enrollees could have had prior anti-PD-1, anti-PD-L1 or anti-CTLA-4 therapy, which approximately 40% had received.

The study's findings and limits: Researchers did not determine the expanded peripheral T cells' antigen specificity.

The method was immunoSEQ multiplex PCR; TCRdb's version includes in-frame clones alone and lacks a portion of them. Of over 85,000 clones in the sample, around 90% are singletons; the top ten hold about 0.5%. Here the sequenced sample was CD4+ or CD8+ T cells sorted from blood, taken in a trial of the OX40 agonist ivuxolimab. The TCR comes from an adult with an advanced solid tumor such as melanoma, head and neck, liver or kidney cancer.

The CDR3 DNA follows: TGTGCCAGTAAAGGGGCTATCCACACAGATACGCAGTATTTT. This sequence encodes CASKGAIHTDTQYF. The rearrangement uses TRBV19 and TRBJ2-3, with D perhaps TRBD1 (5 bases). Germline loops: CDR1 LNHDA, CDR2 SQIVND (reference sequence). The ends were cut back, 7 bases at V and 2 bases at J, with 13 bases in the middle. The CDR3 is made up of 14 amino acids.